These 14 T cell receptor beta chains came from one sample sequenced in a study of T cell repertoires in cytomegalovirus infection. No antigen has been identified for these receptors. From the reads, TCRdb called clonotypes with MiXCR, one entry per CDR3 protein. Of 80,000 to 90,000 distinct CDR3 sequences listed, about half were seen once; the top ten hold approximately 95%. The source was CD8+ T cells from cultured PBMCs, collected from culture after CMV antigen stimulation. The receptors here all came from a human donor in good health (CMV status not recorded). Some clones in this sample may be carry-over from other donors' samples.

This clonotype showed up just a few times. This chain connects TRBV12-5 to TRBJ1-2, with D unresolved. Germline CDR1 LGHNT, CDR2 FRNRAP. This CDR3 has 15 residues. V gave up 0 bases and J gave up 0 bases, with 8 bases separating them. CDR3 DNA sequence: TGTGCTAGTGGTTTGGTAGAACAGACTAACTATGGCTACACCTTC. Its translation is CASGLVEQTNYGYTF.

The genes are TRBV29-1 and TRBJ2-2; D not resolved. This CDR3 has 14 amino acids. With 3 bases removed from V and 1 base from J, the gap between germline ends came to 9 bases. Germline V gene data show CDR1 as SQVTM and CDR2 as ANQGSEA. CDR3 nucleotides: TGCAGCGTTGACAAGGACGGGAACACCGGGGAGCTGTTTTTT. Translation gives CSVDKDGNTGELFF.

This sequence joins TRBV27 and TRBJ1-5; TRBD1 might be the D (5 bases). Germline loops: CDR1 MNHEY, CDR2 SMNVEV (reference sequence). The length of the CDR3 is 13 residues. V was trimmed by 5 bases and J by 7 bases, leaving 12 bases between them. CDR3: CASSTGERQPQHF. The CDR3 nucleotides read TGTGCCAGCAGTACAGGAGAGAGGCAGCCCCAGCATTTT.

The chain employs TRBV20-1 and TRBJ2-7; the match to TRBD2 covers 7 bases. CDR1 is DFQATT, CDR2 SNEGSKA, per germline (reference sequence). With 5 bases clipped from V and 7 bases from J, the junction kept 11 bases outside the gene matches. The CDR3 runs to 13 residues. The DNA for the CDR3 is TGCAGTGCTGCCCAGGGAGGGGTAGGGGAGCAGTACTTC. Amino acid sequence: CSAAQGGVGEQYF.

V and J are TRBV19 and TRBJ2-1, with D perhaps TRBD1 (6 bases). CDR3 length: 16 amino acids. The V gene's germline CDR1 is LNHDA and CDR2 SQIVND (reference sequence). Deletions cut 1 base from V and 7 bases from J, with 17 bases between. The CDR3 reads CASSIGGQPLWNEQFF. The CDR3 coding sequence is TGTGCCAGTAGTATAGGGGGGCAGCCCTTATGGAATGAGCAGTTCTTC.

The chain has TRBV5-6 and TRBJ2-3, with D maybe TRBD1 (6 bases). Between the trimmed V and J ends, which lost 0 bases and 1 base, there was a span of 9 bases. Germline V CDR1 and CDR2: SGHDT, YYEEEE. The CDR3 spans 15 residues. CDR3 sequence reads: CASSLGTAGTDTQYF. The CDR3 coding sequence is TGTGCCAGCAGCTTGGGGACAGCGGGCACAGATACGCAGTATTTT. The full variable domain, completed using reference TRBV5-6 and TRBJ2-3, is DAGVTQSPTHLIKTRGQQVTLRCSPKSGHDTVSWYQQALGQGPQFIFQYYEEEERQRGNFPDRFSGHQFPNYSSELNVNALLLGDSALYLCASSLGTAGTDTQYFGPGTRLTVL.

The CDR3 nucleotides read TGCGCCAGCAGCCAAGACGGGGGGCCTGAAGCTTTCTTT. Its protein is CASSQDGGPEAFF. V usage is TRBV4-1 and J usage is TRBJ1-1; maybe TRBD1 (6 bases). Germline CDR1 and CDR2: MGHRA and YSYEKL. V shed 0 bases and J shed 6 bases, with 8 bases lying between them. The CDR3 sequence is 13 residues long.

This clonotype was observed many times. The gene calls are TRBV6-5 and TRBJ2-1; a weak D match, TRBD1 (5 bases). This CDR3 is 14 amino acids long. Trimming stripped 0 bases from V and 6 bases from J, with 9 bases between. The V gene's germline CDR1 is MNHEY and CDR2 SVGAGI. The CDR3 here is CASSYSDSLNEQFF. The CDR3 bases are TGTGCCAGCAGTTACTCCGACAGTCTCAATGAGCAGTTCTTC.

This rearrangement joins TRBV6-1 to TRBJ1-2, with 8 bases identical to TRBD1. The CDR3 length is 14 residues. The germline CDR1 and CDR2 sequences are MNHNS and SASEGT. Germline trimming cut 5 bases from V and 7 bases from J; bases unmatched to any gene: 9. The CDR3 region is CASSNPDRERGYTF. The DNA for the CDR3 is TGTGCCAGCAGTAATCCGGACAGGGAGCGTGGCTACACCTTC.

This clonotype has just a few counts. The gene calls are TRBV11-3 and TRBJ2-1; tentatively, D is TRBD2 (5 bases). Germline V CDR1 and CDR2: SGHNT, YENEEA. The CDR3 has 12 amino acids. V was pared by 0 bases and J by 9 bases, with 6 bases between. The CDR3 sequence is CASSLDLAEQFF. The CDR3 nucleotides read TGTGCCAGCAGCTTAGATCTAGCTGAGCAGTTCTTC.

This clonotype was counted only a few times. The chain uses TRBV9 and TRBJ1-3; possibly TRBD1 for D (5 bases). The CDR3 is 15 residues long. Trimming cost V 4 bases and J 2 bases, with 13 bases left between them. The V gene's germline CDR1 is SGDLS and CDR2 YYNGEE. The CDR3 here is CASSPETVPGNTIYF. The CDR3 coding sequence is TGTGCCAGCAGCCCAGAGACAGTTCCTGGAAACACCATATATTTT.

The table lists this clonotype with a few counts. The J gene is TRBJ2-1, the V gene TRBV6-5; 8 bases are shared with TRBD2. Germline-derived CDR1 and CDR2 are MNHEY and SVGAGI. With 6 bases clipped from V and 4 bases from J, the junction kept 8 bases outside the gene matches. This CDR3 contains 15 residues. In DNA form, the CDR3 reads TGTGCCAGCAGAGCGAGCGGGGGAACTTACAATGAGCAGTTCTTC. Protein product: CASRASGGTYNEQFF.

The chain combines TRBV7-2 with TRBJ2-1, with TRBD2 matching over 14 bases. The CDR3 extends over 16 amino acids. The J segment lost 10 bases and the V segment lost 5 bases, leaving 10 bases of the junction unmatched. CDR1 is SGHTA and CDR2 is FQGNSA in the germline V gene. Written as DNA, the CDR3 is TGTGCCAGCAGCCCTCCGGGACTAGCGGGAGCTAAAGAGCAGTTCTTC. As protein: CASSPPGLAGAKEQFF.

This chain connects TRBV7-9 to TRBJ2-1; D is undetermined. Germline V gives CDR1 SEHNR, CDR2 FQNEAQ (reference sequence). This CDR3 spans 14 amino acids. The V end was cut by 5 bases, the J end by 12 bases, with 20 bases between. CDR3 sequence (DNA): TGTGCCAGCAGCCCTTTGGATCAAAACGTCGGGCAGTTCTTC. The encoded protein is CASSPLDQNVGQFF.